What follows are 12 T cell receptor beta chains derived from one specimen sequenced in a study of neurological immune-mediated disorders. One entry per CDR3 protein results from TCRdb running MiXCR on the 5' RACE reads. The profile shows 60,000 to 90,000 distinct CDR3 sequences, roughly a tenth of them singletons. Described time point: longitudinal time-point 1 (baseline). The source material was PBMCs. These receptor sequences come from a man younger than 40 in good health.

This clonotype was detected many times. The rearrangement joins TRBV11-2 to TRBJ1-2; 10 bases are shared with TRBD1. The ends lost 1 base at V and 4 bases at J; junction bases unmatched: 6. CDR3 length equals 16 residues. Germline V gene lookup returns CDR1 SGHAT and CDR2 FQNNGV. CDR3 DNA: TGTGCCAGCAGCTTAGTCGGGGACAGGGGCCTCTATGGCTACACCTTC. Translation gives CASSLVGDRGLYGYTF.

This clonotype has ten or more counts. The rearrangement uses TRBV7-9 and TRBJ1-1; D gene unclear. V lost 4 bases and J 1 base, leaving 4 bases between the germline ends. Germline CDR1 reads SEHNR; CDR2 reads FQNEAQ (reference sequence). The CDR3 contains 12 residues. The CDR3 coding sequence is TGTGCCAGCAGCTGGGGGAACACTGAAGCTTTCTTT. Translating it yields CASSWGNTEAFF.

The chain joins TRBV6-1 to TRBJ2-7; D call uncertain. The V end lost 3 bases, the J end lost 5 bases, and 5 bases lay between the germline ends. Germline lookup yields CDR1 MNHNS and CDR2 SASEGT. The CDR3 consists of 11 residues. The CDR3 nucleotides are TGTGCCAGCAGTGACCTAAACGAGCAGTACTTC. Its translation: CASSDLNEQYF.

This clonotype appeared many times. V and J are TRBV5-1 and TRBJ2-5, with a weak D call TRBD2 (7 bases). The V end lost 2 bases, the J end lost 5 bases, and 19 bases lay between the germline ends. Germline assignment: CDR1 SGHRS and CDR2 YFSETQ. The CDR3 extends over 16 amino acids. CDR3 coding DNA: TGCGCCAGCAGCTTAGCGGGACACTCTAAGGGGGAGACCCAGTACTTC. Its translation: CASSLAGHSKGETQYF.

In this sample, this clonotype turned up many times. The rearrangement uses TRBV20-1 and TRBJ1-5; no clear D gene. Trimming removed 3 bases at V and 3 bases at J, with 9 bases between. CDR1 is DFQATT, CDR2 SNEGSKA, per germline (reference sequence). This CDR3 region has 13 residues. The CDR3 nucleotides are TGCAGTGCTAGGGGCGGGATCAATCAGCCCCAGCATTTT. Amino acid sequence: CSARGGINQPQHF.

This clonotype has a count of ten or more. CDR3 nucleotides: TGCGCCAGCAGCCCCGACGGAAATGCCTACGAGCAGTACTTC. Its protein product is CASSPDGNAYEQYF. V and J are TRBV5-1 and TRBJ2-7; D is unclear. CDR1 is SGHRS and CDR2 is YFSETQ in the germline V gene. The CDR3 consists of 14 residues. V lost 4 bases to trimming and J lost 2 bases, with 13 bases between them.

At least ten counts were recorded for this clonotype. The V and J genes are TRBV5-5 and TRBJ2-5; D perhaps matches TRBD2 (7 bases). Germline V lookup: CDR1 SGHKS, CDR2 YYEKEE (reference sequence). Trimming cost V 4 bases and J 4 bases, with 14 bases left between them. The CDR3 is 14 amino acids. This CDR3 reads CASSGTGGGETQYF. CDR3 bases: TGTGCCAGCAGCGGCACGGGGGGCGGAGAGACCCAGTACTTC.

This clonotype was found many times. J is TRBJ1-1 and V is TRBV5-1; 7 positions agree with TRBD1. V lost 4 bases and J lost 3; bases outside the gene matches: 9. CDR1 and CDR2 from the germline V gene are SGHRS and YFSETQ. The CDR3 loop spans 15 amino acids. CDR3 amino acids: CASSEDRDQDTEAFF. The CDR3 nucleotides read TGCGCCAGCAGCGAAGACAGGGATCAGGACACTGAAGCTTTCTTT.

In its sample, this clonotype was seen many times. The chain joins TRBV7-6 to TRBJ1-3, with D possibly being TRBD1 (6 bases). The CDR3 contains 15 residues. Between the trimmed V and J ends, which lost 1 base and 2 bases, there was a span of 9 bases. The germline CDR1 and CDR2 sequences are SGHVS and FNYEAQ. CDR3 amino acids: CASSLETGPGNTIYF. CDR3 coding DNA: TGTGCCAGCAGCTTAGAGACAGGACCTGGAAACACCATATATTTT.

This clonotype was seen many times. This chain connects TRBV29-1 to TRBJ2-5, with D perhaps matching TRBD2 (6 bases). The CDR3 totals 11 residues. The germline gives CDR1 SQVTM, CDR2 ANQGSEA. The CDR3 nucleotides are TGCACCGCAACCGGGGGACAGACCCAGTACTTC. The encoded protein is CTATGGQTQYF. Drawing the rest from reference TRBV29-1 and TRBJ2-5, the complete variable domain is SAVISQKPSRDICQRGTSLTIQCQVDSQVTMMFWYRQQPGQSLTLIATANQGSEATYESGFVIDKFPISRPNLTFSTLTVSNMSPEDSSIYLCTATGGQTQYFGPGTRLLVL.

This clonotype was recorded at least ten times. This sequence joins TRBV7-2 and TRBJ2-2; perhaps D is TRBD1 or TRBD2 (5 bases each). This CDR3 comprises 16 residues. Germline values: CDR1 SGHTA, CDR2 FQGNSA. Between the trimmed V and J ends, which lost 1 base and 3 bases, there was a span of 12 bases. This CDR3 reads CASSLEAMGDTGELFF. DNA of the CDR3: TGTGCCAGCAGCTTAGAGGCTATGGGGGACACCGGGGAGCTGTTTTTT.

Ten or more counts support this clonotype. V gene TRBV7-2 combines with J gene TRBJ2-5; weak D call: TRBD1 (5 bases). CDR3 length: 17 residues. Trimming pared 5 bases from V and 2 bases from J, leaving 21 bases between. Germline lookup yields CDR1 SGHTA and CDR2 FQGNSA. This CDR3 reads CASSPNYGARGQETQYF. The CDR3 DNA reads TGTGCCAGCAGCCCCAATTATGGGGCCAGAGGACAAGAGACCCAGTACTTC.